This T cell receptor (beta chain) was profiled in a study of T cell responses to AZD1222 COVID-19 vaccine. Generated by immunoSEQ multiplex PCR, the TCRdb table keeps only in-frame clones and is missing some. This sample has 150,000 to 160,000 clones; approximately 87% occur once, and the top ten carry about 5.5%. The sequences come from peripheral blood, collected on day 0 of MenACWY control vaccination. This TCR was sampled from an adult in good health.

CDR3 bases: TGTGCCAGCAGTCCGACAGGGATCAACACTGAAGCTTTCTTT. Residues: CASSPTGINTEAFF. The genes are TRBV6-5 and TRBJ1-1; TRBD1 matches 7 bases. V was pared by 5 bases and J by 2 bases, with 5 bases of the junction left unmatched. This CDR3 comprises 14 residues. CDR1 is MNHEY, CDR2 SVGAGI, per germline.